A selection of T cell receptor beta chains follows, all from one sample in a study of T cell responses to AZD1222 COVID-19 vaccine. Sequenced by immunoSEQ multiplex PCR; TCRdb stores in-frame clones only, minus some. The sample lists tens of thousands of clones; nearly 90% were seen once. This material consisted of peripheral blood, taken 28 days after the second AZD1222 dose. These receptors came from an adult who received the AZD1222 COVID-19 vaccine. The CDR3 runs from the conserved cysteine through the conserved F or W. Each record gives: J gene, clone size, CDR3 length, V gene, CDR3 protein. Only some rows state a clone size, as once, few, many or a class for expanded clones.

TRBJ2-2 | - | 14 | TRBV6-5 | CASSWTGGTGELFF
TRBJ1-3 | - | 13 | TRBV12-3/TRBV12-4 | CASSQGSGNTIYF
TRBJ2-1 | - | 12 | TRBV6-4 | CASSGPSNEQFF
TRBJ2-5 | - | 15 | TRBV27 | CASSLWGQGIETQYF
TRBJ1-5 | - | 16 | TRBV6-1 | CASSGTGVVGNQPQHF
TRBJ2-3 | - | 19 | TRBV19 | CASEPRRLAGGLSSDTQYF
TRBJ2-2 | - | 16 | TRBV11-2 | CASSPPGRANTGELFF
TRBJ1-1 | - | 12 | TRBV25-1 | CASSTLTTEAFF
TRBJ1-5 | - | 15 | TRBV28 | CASSLTGRSNQPQHF
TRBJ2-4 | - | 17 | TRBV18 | CASSPAAGGLAKNIQYF
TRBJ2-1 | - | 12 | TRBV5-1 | CASSKDYNEQFF
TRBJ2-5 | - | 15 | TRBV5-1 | CASTWGQATQETQYF
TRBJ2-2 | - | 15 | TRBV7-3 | CASSLLGDATGELFF
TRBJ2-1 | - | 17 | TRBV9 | CASSPRGTPEFWHEQFF
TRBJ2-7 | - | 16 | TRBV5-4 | CASSAPSSGTTYEQYF
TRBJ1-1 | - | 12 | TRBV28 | CASQRWNTEAFF
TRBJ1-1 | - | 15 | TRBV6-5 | CATTRGTGANTEAFF
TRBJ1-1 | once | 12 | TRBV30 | CAWSRENTEAFF
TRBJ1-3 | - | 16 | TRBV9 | CASSALDSFSGNTIYF
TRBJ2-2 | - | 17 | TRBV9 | CASSVSPSGSRTGELFF
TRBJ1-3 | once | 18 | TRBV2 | CASSDLAGAGELRNTIYF
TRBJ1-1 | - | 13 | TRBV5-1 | CASSLAIGTEAFF
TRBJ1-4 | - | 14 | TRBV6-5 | CASKGGGLNEKLFF
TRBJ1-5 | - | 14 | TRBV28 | CASSLGGSNQPQHF
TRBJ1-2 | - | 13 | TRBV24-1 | CATSEGQTWGYTF
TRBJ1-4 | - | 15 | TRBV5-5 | CASSVTATTNEKLFF
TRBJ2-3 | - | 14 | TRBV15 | CATSRDQGPDTQYF
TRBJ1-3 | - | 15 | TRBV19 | CASSRAADSGNTIYF
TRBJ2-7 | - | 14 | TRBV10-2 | CASIPTVSTYEQYF
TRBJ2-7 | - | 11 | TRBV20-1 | CSAEGTYEQYF
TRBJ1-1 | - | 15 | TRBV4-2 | CASSQDDRASTEAFF
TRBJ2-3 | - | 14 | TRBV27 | CASSTEDRDPTQYF
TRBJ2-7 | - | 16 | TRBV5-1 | CASSNSSGGSSYEQYF
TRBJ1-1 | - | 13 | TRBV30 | CAWGPSGSLRAFF
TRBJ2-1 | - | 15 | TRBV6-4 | CASREQGAGYNEQFF
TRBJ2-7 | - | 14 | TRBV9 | CASSVGQKPYEQYF
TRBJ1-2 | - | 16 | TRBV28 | CASSGNRARGGYGYTF
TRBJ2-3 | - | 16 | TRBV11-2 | CASSPRQLTSTDTQYF
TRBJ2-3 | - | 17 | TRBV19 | CASSMASGRAAPDTQYF
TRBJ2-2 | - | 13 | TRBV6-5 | CASSYSSTGELFF
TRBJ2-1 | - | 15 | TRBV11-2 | CASSYTGQRYNEQFF
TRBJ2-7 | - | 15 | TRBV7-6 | CASSLGAGRAYEQYF
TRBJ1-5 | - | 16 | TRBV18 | CASSPPGRAGSQPQHF
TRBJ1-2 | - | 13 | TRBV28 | CASRTGTGTGYTF
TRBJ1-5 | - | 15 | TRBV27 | CASSLDSRVNQPQHF
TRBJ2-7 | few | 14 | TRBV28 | CASSSQLLRVMQYF
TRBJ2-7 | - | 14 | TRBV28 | CASSLRRPSYEQYF
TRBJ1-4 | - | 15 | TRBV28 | CASSPWTVPNEKLFF
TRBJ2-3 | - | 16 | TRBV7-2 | CASSPRQGGSTDTQYF
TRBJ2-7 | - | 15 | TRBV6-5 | CASLSSQAGHYEQYF
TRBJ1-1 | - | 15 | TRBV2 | CASRGSQGWETEAFF
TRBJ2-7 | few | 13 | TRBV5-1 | CASSSDGSYEQYF
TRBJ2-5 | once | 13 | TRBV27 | CASSLQGARTQYF
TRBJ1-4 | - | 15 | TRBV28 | CASSARQARNEKLFF
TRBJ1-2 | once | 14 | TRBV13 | CASSTDRFNYGYTF